This T cell receptor (beta chain) was obtained from a study of blood T cell repertoires in COVID-19. This CDR3 has 13 amino acids. The V gene's germline CDR1 is LGHDT and CDR2 YNNKEL (reference sequence). The germline V and J ends were trimmed by 1 base and 1 base, with 4 bases remaining between them. Original handling: Nucleated cell number was recorded as an estimate derived from reference gene primer amplification. Repertoires were generated with immunoSEQ multiplex PCR, while TCRdb's copy carries only in-frame clones and drops some. V and J calls and clone size come straight from that table; D and trimming were deduced from the DNA. Here the sample spans approximately 210,000 clones, 80% to 90% being singletons. This clone was seen only a few times.

Material for sequencing was peripheral blood. This receptor was identified in a woman between 65 and 79 years old with active or convalescent COVID-19. The J gene is TRBJ1-1, the V gene TRBV3-1 (or the pseudogene TRBV3-2); D gene uncertain. The CDR3 is CASSQAGNTEAFF. The CDR3 DNA reads as TGTGCCAGCAGCCAAGCAGGGAACACTGAAGCTTTCTTT.